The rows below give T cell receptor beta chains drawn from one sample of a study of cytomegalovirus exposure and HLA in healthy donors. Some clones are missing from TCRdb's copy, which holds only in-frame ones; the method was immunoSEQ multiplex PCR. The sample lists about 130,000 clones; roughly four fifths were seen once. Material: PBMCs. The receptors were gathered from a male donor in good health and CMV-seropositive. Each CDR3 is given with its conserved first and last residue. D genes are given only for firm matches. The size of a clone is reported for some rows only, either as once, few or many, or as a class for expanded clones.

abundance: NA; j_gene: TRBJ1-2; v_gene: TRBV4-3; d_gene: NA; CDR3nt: TGCGCCAGCAGCCAAGATTCTCGAGCCTATGGCTACACCTTC; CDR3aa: CASSQDSRAYGYTF
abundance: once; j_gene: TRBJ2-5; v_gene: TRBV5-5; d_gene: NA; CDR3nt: TGTGCCAGCAGCGAGGACTTGTACCAAGAGACCCAGTACTTC; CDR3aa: CASSEDLYQETQYF
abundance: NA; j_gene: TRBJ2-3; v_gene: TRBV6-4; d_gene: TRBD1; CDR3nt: TGTGCCAGCAGTGGGACAGGGGGCACAGATACGCAGTATTTT; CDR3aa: CASSGTGGTDTQYF
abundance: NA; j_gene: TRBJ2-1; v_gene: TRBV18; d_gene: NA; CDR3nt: TGTGCCAGCTCACCAGGGCAGGCCCATAACAATGAGCAGTTCTTC; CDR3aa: CASSPGQAHNNEQFF
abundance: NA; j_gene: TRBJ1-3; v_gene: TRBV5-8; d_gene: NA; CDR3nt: TGTGCCAGCAGCTTCCGGGGTGGAAACACCATATATTTT; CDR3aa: CASSFRGGNTIYF
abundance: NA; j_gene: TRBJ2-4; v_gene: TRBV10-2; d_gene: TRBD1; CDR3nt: TGCGCCAGCTCACTCGGAGGGACAGGCCAAAACATTCAGTACTTC; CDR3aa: CASSLGGTGQNIQYF
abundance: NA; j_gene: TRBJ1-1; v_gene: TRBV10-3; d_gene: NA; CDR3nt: TGTGCCATCAGTGAGCCCGGTGGCACTGAAGCTTTCTTT; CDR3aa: CAISEPGGTEAFF
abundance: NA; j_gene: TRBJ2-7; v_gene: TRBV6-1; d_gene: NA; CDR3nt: TGTGCCACCGACAGAACCTACGAGCAGTACTTC; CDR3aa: CATDRTYEQYF
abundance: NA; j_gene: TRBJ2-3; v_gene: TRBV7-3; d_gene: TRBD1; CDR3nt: TGTGCCAGCAGCTTAACTGGGACAGTACATCAGGATACGCAGTATTTT; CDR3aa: CASSLTGTVHQDTQYF
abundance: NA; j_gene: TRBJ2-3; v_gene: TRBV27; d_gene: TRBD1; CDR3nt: TGTGCCAGCAGCCTAAAGGGGGCGATGACAGATACGCAGTATTTT; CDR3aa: CASSLKGAMTDTQYF
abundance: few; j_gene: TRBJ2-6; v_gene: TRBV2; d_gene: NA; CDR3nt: TGTGCCAGCAGTGAAAGGCGAACAGGAAGCTCTGGGGCCAACGTCCTGACTTTC; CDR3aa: CASSERRTGSSGANVLTF
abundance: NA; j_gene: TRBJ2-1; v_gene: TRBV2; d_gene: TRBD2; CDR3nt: TGTGCCAGCGCGACTAGCGGGCCGTACAATGAGCAGTTCTTC; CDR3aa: CASATSGPYNEQFF
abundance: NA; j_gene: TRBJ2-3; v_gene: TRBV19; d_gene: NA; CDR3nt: TGTGCCAGTAGTTGGGGGCCCACAGATACGCAGTATTTT; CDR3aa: CASSWGPTDTQYF
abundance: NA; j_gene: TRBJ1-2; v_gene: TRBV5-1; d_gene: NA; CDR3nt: TGCGCCAGCAGCCGCGGACAGTCCTATGGCTACACCTTC; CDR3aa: CASSRGQSYGYTF
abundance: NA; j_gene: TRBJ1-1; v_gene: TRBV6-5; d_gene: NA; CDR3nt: TGTGCCAGCAGTGCTACAGGGATTTCTGGTGAAGCTTTCTTT; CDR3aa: CASSATGISGEAFF
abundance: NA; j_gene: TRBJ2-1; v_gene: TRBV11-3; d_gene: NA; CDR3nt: TGTGCCAGCAGCTTCGGGCGGGGGCACAATGAGCAGTTCTTC; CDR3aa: CASSFGRGHNEQFF
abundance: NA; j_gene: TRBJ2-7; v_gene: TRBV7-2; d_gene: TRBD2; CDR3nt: TGTGCCAGCAGCTCCGGGCGGGGGGGGGACTACGAGCAGTACTTC; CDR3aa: CASSSGRGGDYEQYF
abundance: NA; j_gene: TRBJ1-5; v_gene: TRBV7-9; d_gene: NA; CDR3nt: TGTGCCAGCAGCTTAGCTTTCCAGGGTGGGGAAAGGCAGCCCCAGCATTTT; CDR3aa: CASSLAFQGGERQPQHF
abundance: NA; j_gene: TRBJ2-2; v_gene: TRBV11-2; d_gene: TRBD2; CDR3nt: TGTGCCAGCAGCTCCCCGACTAGCGGAGCCAACACCGGGGAGCTGTTTTTT; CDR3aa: CASSSPTSGANTGELFF
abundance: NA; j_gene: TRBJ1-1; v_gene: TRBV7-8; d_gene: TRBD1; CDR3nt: TGTGCCAGCAGCCCCCAGACAGGGGGAAACACTGAAGCTTTCTTT; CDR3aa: CASSPQTGGNTEAFF
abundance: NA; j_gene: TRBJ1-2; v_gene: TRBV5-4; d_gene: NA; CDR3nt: TGTGCCAGCAGCTTGGGAGTAAGTCCGGGGTCCAACTATGGCTACACCTTC; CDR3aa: CASSLGVSPGSNYGYTF
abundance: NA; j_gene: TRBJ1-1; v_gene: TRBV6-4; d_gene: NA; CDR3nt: TGTGCCAGCAGTGAGGAGATGAACACTGAAGCTTTCTTT; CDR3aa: CASSEEMNTEAFF
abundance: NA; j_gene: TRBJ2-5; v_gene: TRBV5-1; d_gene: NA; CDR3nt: TGCGCCAGCAGCTTTGTGGCAGGGCAGGGAGAGACCCAGTACTTC; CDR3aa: CASSFVAGQGETQYF
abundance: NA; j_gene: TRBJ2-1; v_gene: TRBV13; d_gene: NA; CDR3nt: TGTGCCAGCAGCTCGTTAGCGGCGAGCCCTTACAATGAGCAGTTCTTC; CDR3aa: CASSSLAASPYNEQFF
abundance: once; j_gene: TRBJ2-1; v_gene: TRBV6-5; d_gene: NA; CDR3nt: TGTGCCAGCAGTTCCCCGACAGGCAATGAGCAGTTCTTC; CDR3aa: CASSSPTGNEQFF
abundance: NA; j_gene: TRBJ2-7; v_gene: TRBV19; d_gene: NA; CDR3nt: TGTGCCAGTAGTATTTACGGGGGCTACGAGCAGTACTTC; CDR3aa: CASSIYGGYEQYF
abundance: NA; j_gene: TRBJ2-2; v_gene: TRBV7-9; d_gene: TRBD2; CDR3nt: TGTGCCAGCATTCGAGGGAGGGACACCGGGGAGCTGTTTTTT; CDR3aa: CASIRGRDTGELFF
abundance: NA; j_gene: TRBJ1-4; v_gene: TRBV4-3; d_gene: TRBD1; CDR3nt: TGCGCCAGCAGCCAAGATCTCGTGGACAGGGGGCGCGAAAAACTGTTTTTT; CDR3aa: CASSQDLVDRGREKLFF
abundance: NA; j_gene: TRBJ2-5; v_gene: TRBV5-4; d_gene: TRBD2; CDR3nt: TGTGCCAGCAGCCGACGACTAGCGGCAAGCCAAGAGACCCAGTACTTC; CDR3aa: CASSRRLAASQETQYF
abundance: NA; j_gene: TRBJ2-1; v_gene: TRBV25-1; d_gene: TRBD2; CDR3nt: TGTGCCAGCAGTGAGGGACTAGCGGGTTCTGAGCAGTTCTTC; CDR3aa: CASSEGLAGSEQFF
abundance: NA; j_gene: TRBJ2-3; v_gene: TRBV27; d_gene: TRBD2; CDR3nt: TGTGCCAGCAGTTTATGGCGGGAGCTCACAGATACGCAGTATTTT; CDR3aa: CASSLWRELTDTQYF
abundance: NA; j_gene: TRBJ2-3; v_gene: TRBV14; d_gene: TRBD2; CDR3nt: TGTGCCAGCAGCCAACAGGGACTAGCGGGAGCTGAGCCGCAGTATTTT; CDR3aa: CASSQQGLAGAEPQYF
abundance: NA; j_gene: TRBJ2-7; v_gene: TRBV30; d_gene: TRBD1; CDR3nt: TGTGCCTGGAGTGTACAAGGAGACAGGGTGTACTTC; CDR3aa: CAWSVQGDRVYF
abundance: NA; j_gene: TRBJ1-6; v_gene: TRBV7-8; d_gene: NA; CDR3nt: TGTGCCAGCAGCTTAGTTCGGGGGGCGGATAATTCACCCCTCCACTTT; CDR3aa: CASSLVRGADNSPLHF